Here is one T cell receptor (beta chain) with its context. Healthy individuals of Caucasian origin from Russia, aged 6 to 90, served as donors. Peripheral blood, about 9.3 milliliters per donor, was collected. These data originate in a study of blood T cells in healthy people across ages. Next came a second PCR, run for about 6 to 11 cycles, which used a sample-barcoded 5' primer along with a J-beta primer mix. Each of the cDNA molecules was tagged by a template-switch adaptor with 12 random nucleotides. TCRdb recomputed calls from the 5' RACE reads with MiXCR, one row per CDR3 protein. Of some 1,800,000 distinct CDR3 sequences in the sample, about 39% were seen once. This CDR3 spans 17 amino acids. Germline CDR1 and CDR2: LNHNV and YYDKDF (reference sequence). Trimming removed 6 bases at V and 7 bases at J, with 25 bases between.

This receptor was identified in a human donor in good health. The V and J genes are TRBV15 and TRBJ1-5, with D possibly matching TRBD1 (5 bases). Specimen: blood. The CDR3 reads CATSGGTLGLVSQPQHF. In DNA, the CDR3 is TGTGCCACCAGTGGAGGGACTTTGGGACTGGTCTCGCAGCCCCAGCATTTT.